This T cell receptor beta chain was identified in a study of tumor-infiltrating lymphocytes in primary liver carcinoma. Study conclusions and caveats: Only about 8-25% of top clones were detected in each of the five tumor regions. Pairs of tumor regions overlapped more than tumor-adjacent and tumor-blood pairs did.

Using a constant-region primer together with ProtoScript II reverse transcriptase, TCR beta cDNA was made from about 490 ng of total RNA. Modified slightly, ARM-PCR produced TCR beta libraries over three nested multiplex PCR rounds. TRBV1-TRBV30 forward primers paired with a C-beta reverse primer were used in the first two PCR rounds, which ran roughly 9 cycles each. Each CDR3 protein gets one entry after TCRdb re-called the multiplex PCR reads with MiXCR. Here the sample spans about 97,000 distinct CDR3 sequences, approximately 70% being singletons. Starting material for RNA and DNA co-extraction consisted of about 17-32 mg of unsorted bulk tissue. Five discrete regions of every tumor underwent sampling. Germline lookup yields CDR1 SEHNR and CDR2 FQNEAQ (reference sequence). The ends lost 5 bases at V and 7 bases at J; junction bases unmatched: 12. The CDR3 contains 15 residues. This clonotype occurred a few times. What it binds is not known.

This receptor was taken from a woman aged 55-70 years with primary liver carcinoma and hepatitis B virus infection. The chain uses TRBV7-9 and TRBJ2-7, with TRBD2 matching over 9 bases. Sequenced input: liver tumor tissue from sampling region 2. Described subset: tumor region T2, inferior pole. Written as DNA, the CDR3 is TGTGCCAGCAGCCGGCGGGAGGGTACCTACGAAGAGCAGTACTTC. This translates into CASSRREGTYEEQYF.